Listed below are T cell receptor beta chains from one sample, sequenced in a study of shared clonotypes between healthy human individuals. The assay was immunoSEQ multiplex PCR, and TCRdb's table has in-frame clones only and misses some. The sample consists of under 2,000,000 clones, about 95% of them appearing once. Sequencing was performed on naive CD8+ T cells sorted from blood. Receptors originate from a man younger than 35 in good health. Both conserved end residues are part of each CDR3. Fields, in order: CDR3 protein, J gene, V gene.

CDR3 protein: CASSAGLREQYF
J gene: TRBJ2-7
V gene: TRBV18

CDR3 protein: CASSYRDSKQETQYF
J gene: TRBJ2-5
V gene: TRBV6-5

CDR3 protein: CAWSKPAGIETQYF
J gene: TRBJ2-5
V gene: TRBV30

CDR3 protein: CASSLWGSHNQPQHF
J gene: TRBJ1-5
V gene: TRBV5-6

CDR3 protein: CASSLIEARGYTEAFF
J gene: TRBJ1-1
V gene: TRBV7-9

CDR3 protein: CASRHSNQPQHF
J gene: TRBJ1-5
V gene: TRBV27

CDR3 protein: CSVEEWNTGELFF
J gene: TRBJ2-2
V gene: TRBV29-1

CDR3 protein: CASSLLVPADTQYF
J gene: TRBJ2-3
V gene: TRBV13

CDR3 protein: CASSPMGGLSYEQYF
J gene: TRBJ2-7
V gene: TRBV9

CDR3 protein: CASSATSGTVTGELFF
J gene: TRBJ2-2
V gene: TRBV4-1

CDR3 protein: CASSESTPIYGYTF
J gene: TRBJ1-2
V gene: TRBV25-1

CDR3 protein: CASSFSGVNSPLHF
J gene: TRBJ1-6
V gene: TRBV7-9

CDR3 protein: CATSREGGRGSPYNEQFF
J gene: TRBJ2-1
V gene: TRBV15

CDR3 protein: CASSVVERGNEQFF
J gene: TRBJ2-1
V gene: TRBV9

CDR3 protein: CASSPLQGTEQFF
J gene: TRBJ2-1
V gene: TRBV27

CDR3 protein: CASSATDLNQPQHF
J gene: TRBJ1-5
V gene: TRBV2

CDR3 protein: CASSEGGTGRGEQYF
J gene: TRBJ2-7
V gene: TRBV2

CDR3 protein: CASSGTGTYEQYF
J gene: TRBJ2-7
V gene: TRBV6-1

CDR3 protein: CASSKAALGQFQETQYF
J gene: TRBJ2-5
V gene: TRBV21-1

CDR3 protein: CASSYSSALEGGFF
J gene: TRBJ1-1
V gene: TRBV6-6